This T cell receptor (beta chain) was captured in a study of cytomegalovirus exposure and HLA in healthy donors. This CDR3 is built from 15 residues. The ends lost 2 bases at V and 5 bases at J; junction bases unmatched: 7. Germline values: CDR1 SEHNR, CDR2 FQNEAQ (reference sequence). Primers included in the PCR were 60 Vbeta and 13 Jbeta primers. Sequencing used immunoSEQ multiplex PCR; TCRdb keeps in-frame clones, though not all of them. This table has roughly 170,000 clones, 77% appearing once. Healthy donors of bone marrow made up the group. The chain uses TRBV7-9 and TRBJ2-3, with 7 bases matching TRBD2. The origin of this receptor is a woman aged 25 to 39 in good health and CMV-seropositive. The material sequenced was PBMCs. CDR3 sequence reads: CASSLRAGEVDTQYF. As DNA, the CDR3 is TGTGCCAGCAGCTTACGTGCGGGAGAGGTAGATACGCAGTATTTT.